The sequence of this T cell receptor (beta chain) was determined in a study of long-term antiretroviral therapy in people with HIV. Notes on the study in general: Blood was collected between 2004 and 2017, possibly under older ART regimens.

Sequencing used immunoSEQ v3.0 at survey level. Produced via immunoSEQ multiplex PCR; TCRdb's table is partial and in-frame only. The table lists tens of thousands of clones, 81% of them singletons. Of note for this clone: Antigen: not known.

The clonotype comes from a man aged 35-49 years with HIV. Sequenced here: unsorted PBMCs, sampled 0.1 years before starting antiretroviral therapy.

The CDR3 loop reads CASSLGQAYGYTF. The CDR3, as DNA: TGTGCCAGCAGTTTGGGGCAGGCCTATGGCTACACCTTC. J is TRBJ1-2 and V is TRBV28, with D possibly matching TRBD1 (5 bases). Germline assignment: CDR1 MDHEN and CDR2 SYDVKM. V was cut by 3 bases and J by 4 bases, with 9 bases left in between. The CDR3 is 13 residues long.